The source of this T cell receptor (beta chain) is a study of control samples from healthy donors and cancer patients (dated by TCRdb to the early 2020s). Ends trimmed: V by 8 bases, J by 0 bases; bases unmatched to a gene: 4. According to the germline V gene (reference sequence), CDR1 reads LGHDT and CDR2 reads YNNKEL. The CDR3 runs 13 residues from the cysteine to the phenylalanine. Only the CDR3 part of the read is kept: 39 bases, read in frame from the first base. Receptor amplification or capture employed the immunoSEQ multiplex PCR assay. TCRdb limited this immuneACCESS table to in-frame rearrangements with V and J called. A share of clones is missing; checked studies link under half to unresolved V genes, and the rest is unexplained. Across this sample there are fewer than 30,000 clones, with just under 90% seen only once. The ten top clones hold approximately 1.5% of the sample. To note about this clone: The antigen this receptor binds is unknown. One base away there is no much larger clone; base qualities are not given.

This chain joins TRBV3-1 (or the pseudogene TRBV3-2) to TRBJ2-7, with 7 bases aligning to TRBD1. The sequenced sample consisted of PBMCs. The clonotype comes from a woman aged 40 to 50 with lung cancer. CDR3 sequence: CASRDSYSYEQYF. The sequence in DNA is TGTGCCAGCCGGGACAGCTACTCCTACGAGCAGTACTTC.